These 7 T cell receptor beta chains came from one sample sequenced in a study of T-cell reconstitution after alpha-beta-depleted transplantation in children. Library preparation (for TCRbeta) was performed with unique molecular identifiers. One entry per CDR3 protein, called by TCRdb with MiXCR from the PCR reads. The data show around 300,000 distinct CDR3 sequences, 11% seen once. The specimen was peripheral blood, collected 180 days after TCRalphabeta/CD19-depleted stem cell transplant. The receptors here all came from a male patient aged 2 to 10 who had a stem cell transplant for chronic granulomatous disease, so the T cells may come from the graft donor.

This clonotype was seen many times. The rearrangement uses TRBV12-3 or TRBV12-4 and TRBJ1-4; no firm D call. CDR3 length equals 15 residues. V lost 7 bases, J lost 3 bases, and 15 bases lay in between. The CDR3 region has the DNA TGTGCCAGCACTCTCCAGCTGGAGGCTAATGAAAAACTGTTTTTT. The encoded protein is CASTLQLEANEKLFF.

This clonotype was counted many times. Here the CDR3 reads CASSLDGSGYEQYF. In DNA form, the CDR3 reads TGTGCCAGCAGCTTAGATGGTAGCGGGTACGAGCAGTACTTC. The gene calls are TRBV11-2 and TRBJ2-7; 7 nucleotides match TRBD2. The junction had 3 bases not matched to a gene; V was cut back by 0 bases and J by 4 bases. The CDR3 runs to 14 residues. Germline CDR1 SGHAT, CDR2 FQNNGV.

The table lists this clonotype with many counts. The CDR3 is CSARADRAPYEQYF. The CDR3 nucleotides read TGCAGTGCTAGGGCGGACAGGGCCCCCTACGAGCAGTACTTC. This chain joins TRBV20-1 and TRBJ2-7, with 8 bases identical to TRBD1. This CDR3 contains 14 residues. Looked up from germline, CDR1 is DFQATT and CDR2 is SNEGSKA (reference sequence). V was clipped by 3 bases and J by 2 bases; unmatched bases: 6.

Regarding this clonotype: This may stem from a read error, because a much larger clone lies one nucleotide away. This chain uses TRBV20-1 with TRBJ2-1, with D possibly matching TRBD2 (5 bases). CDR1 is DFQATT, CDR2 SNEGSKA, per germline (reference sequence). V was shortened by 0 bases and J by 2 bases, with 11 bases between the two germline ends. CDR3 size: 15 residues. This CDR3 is CSARDRISAYNEQFF. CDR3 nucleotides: TGCAGTGCTAGAGACCGGATTAGCGCCTACAATGAGCAGTTCTTC.

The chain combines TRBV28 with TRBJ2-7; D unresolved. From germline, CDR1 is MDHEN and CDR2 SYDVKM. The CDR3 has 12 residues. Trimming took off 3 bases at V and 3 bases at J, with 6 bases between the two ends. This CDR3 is CASSFPYYEQYF. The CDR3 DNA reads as TGTGCCAGCAGTTTTCCTTACTACGAGCAGTACTTC. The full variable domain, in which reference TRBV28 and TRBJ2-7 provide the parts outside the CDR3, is DVKVTQSSRYLVKRTGEKVFLECVQDMDHENMFWYRQDPGLGLRLIYFSYDVKMKEKGDIPEGYSVSREKKERFSLILESASTNQTSMYLCASSFPYYEQYFGPGTRLTVT.

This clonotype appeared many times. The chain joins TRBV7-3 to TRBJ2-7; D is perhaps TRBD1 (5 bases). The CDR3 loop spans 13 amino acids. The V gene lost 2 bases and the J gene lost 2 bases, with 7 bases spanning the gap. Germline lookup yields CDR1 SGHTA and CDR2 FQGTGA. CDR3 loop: CASSLDRPYEQYF. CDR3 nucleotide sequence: TGTGCCAGCAGCTTAGACAGACCCTACGAGCAGTACTTC.

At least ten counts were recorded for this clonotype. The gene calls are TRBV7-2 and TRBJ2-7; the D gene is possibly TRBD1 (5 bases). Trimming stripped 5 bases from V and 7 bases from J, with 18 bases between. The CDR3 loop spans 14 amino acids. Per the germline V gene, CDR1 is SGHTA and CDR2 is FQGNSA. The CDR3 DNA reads TGTGCCAGCAGCCCCGAATCCTTGAACAGGGAGCAGTACTTC. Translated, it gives CASSPESLNREQYF.